The 10 T cell receptor beta chains below come from one sample, sequenced in a study of CD8 T cells in ankylosing spondylitis. Each CDR3 protein gets one entry after TCRdb re-called the 5' RACE reads with MiXCR. The sample yields just under 350,000 distinct CDR3 sequences, about 14% seen once. Material for sequencing was blood, either unsorted or a sorted T cell fraction (not recorded which). These receptors were collected from a male donor with ankylosing spondylitis or in good health (not recorded which).

This clonotype was detected ten times or more. The chain is built from TRBV11-2 and TRBJ1-6, with D uncertain. The CDR3 spans 15 residues. The V gene lost 0 bases and the J gene lost 10 bases, with 13 bases spanning the gap. Germline loops: CDR1 SGHAT, CDR2 FQNNGV. The CDR3 coding sequence is TGTGCCAGCAGCTTAGATTCCGGGGTAGGGTCACCCCTCCACTTT. Amino acids: CASSLDSGVGSPLHF.

This clonotype was observed a few times. The chain employs TRBV10-3 and TRBJ1-5, with D possibly being TRBD1 (5 bases). Per germline, CDR1 ENHRY and CDR2 SYGVKD. The CDR3 is made up of 16 amino acids. The V and J ends lost 4 bases and 4 bases respectively, with 17 bases between them. The CDR3 loop is CAISALGGDQNQPQHF. The CDR3 bases are TGTGCCATCAGTGCCCTCGGTGGGGACCAAAATCAGCCCCAGCATTTT.

This clonotype came up a few times. The V and J genes are TRBV10-2 and TRBJ1-6; unclear D gene. V was pared by 0 bases and J by 9 bases, with 12 bases between. Germline CDR1 reads WSHSY; CDR2 reads SAAADI. The CDR3 consists of 15 residues. This CDR3 is CASSESRPGSSPLHF. For the CDR3, the DNA is TGCGCCAGCAGTGAGTCGAGGCCTGGTTCTTCACCCCTCCACTTT.

This clonotype was observed at least ten times. V is TRBV5-1 and J is TRBJ2-1; 8 nucleotides match TRBD2. Germline CDR1 and CDR2: SGHRS and YFSETQ. CDR3 length: 15 amino acids. J gave up 2 bases and V 4 bases, and 5 bases lay outside the gene matches. CDR3 loop: CASSESGGPYNEQFF. CDR3 bases: TGCGCCAGCAGCGAGAGCGGGGGCCCCTACAATGAGCAGTTCTTC.

The rearrangement uses TRBV6-5 and TRBJ2-2; D gene unclear. V lost 0 bases, J lost 4 bases, and 6 bases lay in between. The germline CDR1 and CDR2 sequences are MNHEY and SVGAGI. The CDR3 contains 14 residues. The CDR3 DNA follows: TGTGCCAGCAGTTACTCCCAGTTCACCGGGGAGCTGTTTTTT. Translating it yields CASSYSQFTGELFF.

The genes are TRBV12-3 or TRBV12-4 and TRBJ2-1; the D gene is possibly TRBD2 (6 bases). Trimming removed 2 bases from V and 6 bases from J, with 20 bases in between. The CDR3 is 17 amino acids. The CDR3 DNA reads TGTGCCAGCAGTTTAAGAAGGGGAGGTAGCGGAGGCAATGAGCAGTTCTTC. It yields the protein CASSLRRGGSGGNEQFF.

This clonotype has a handful of counts. The chain uses TRBV7-2 and TRBJ2-3; 9 bases line up with TRBD1. Losses at the gene ends were 3 bases for V and 0 bases for J; bases not matched to a gene: 1. Germline V gene sequence: CDR1 SGHTA, CDR2 FQGNSA. The CDR3 is 15 amino acids. The CDR3 DNA sequence: TGTGCCAGCAGCTTGACAGGGGGTAGCACAGATACGCAGTATTTT. It translates to CASSLTGGSTDTQYF.

This clonotype was detected a few times. The gene calls are TRBV4-2 and TRBJ2-3; perhaps TRBD2 as D (6 bases). With 1 base removed from V and 1 base from J, the gap between germline ends came to 12 bases. Germline CDR1 reads LGHNA; CDR2 reads YNFKEQ. This CDR3 has 16 amino acids. The CDR3, as DNA: TGTGCCAGCAGCCAAGCTGGGGCTAGCGGCACAGATACGCAGTATTTT. Protein product: CASSQAGASGTDTQYF.

The chain recombines TRBV10-1 with TRBJ2-2, with D hard to call. This CDR3 comprises 14 residues. Germline loops: CDR1 WNHNN, CDR2 SYGVQD (reference sequence). V lost 0 bases to trimming and J lost 1 base, with 3 bases between them. The CDR3 spells CASSESGNTGELFF. The CDR3 DNA follows: TGCGCCAGCAGTGAGTCCGGGAACACCGGGGAGCTGTTTTTT.

This clonotype was counted between two and nine times. This sequence joins TRBV20-1 and TRBJ1-1, with D possibly matching TRBD1 (6 bases). Germline V lookup: CDR1 DFQATT, CDR2 SNEGSKA (reference sequence). The CDR3 is 15 amino acids. V lost 6 bases to trimming and J lost 5 bases, with 22 bases between them. In DNA form, the CDR3 reads TGCAGTGCGACAAACCACGGATCGGGGGCTACTGAAGCTTTCTTT. This gives the protein CSATNHGSGATEAFF.